This TCR beta chain stems from a study of T cell responses to AZD1222 COVID-19 vaccine. Both about-4-week and about-12-week second-dose recipients were combined. TCRdb's table, derived via immunoSEQ multiplex PCR, lists solely in-frame clones and lacks some. The table shows about 130,000 clones, with roughly 93% occurring only once. This CDR3 comprises 12 residues. This TCR came from an adult who received the AZD1222 COVID-19 vaccine. The rearrangement uses TRBV12-1 and TRBJ2-7; no check of the table's D call, TRBD2, against the DNA was made. TRBV12-1 is listed as a pseudogene. Sequenced here: peripheral blood, sampled 28 days after the second AZD1222 dose. The CDR3 DNA reads as TGTGCCAGCAGTCCGAGCTCCTACGAGCAGTACTTC. This translates into CASSPSSYEQYF.